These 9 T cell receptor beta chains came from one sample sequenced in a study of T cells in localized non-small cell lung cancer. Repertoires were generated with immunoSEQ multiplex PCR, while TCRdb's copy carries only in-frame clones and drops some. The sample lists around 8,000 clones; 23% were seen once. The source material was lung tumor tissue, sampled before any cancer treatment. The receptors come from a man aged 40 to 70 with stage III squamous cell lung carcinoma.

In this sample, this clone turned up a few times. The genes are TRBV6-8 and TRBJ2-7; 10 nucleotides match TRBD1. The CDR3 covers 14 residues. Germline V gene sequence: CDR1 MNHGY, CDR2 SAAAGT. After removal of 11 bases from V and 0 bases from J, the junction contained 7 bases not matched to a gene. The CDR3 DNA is TGTGCCGTCGCCGGGACAGGGGCCTCCTACGAGCAGTACTTC. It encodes CAVAGTGASYEQYF.

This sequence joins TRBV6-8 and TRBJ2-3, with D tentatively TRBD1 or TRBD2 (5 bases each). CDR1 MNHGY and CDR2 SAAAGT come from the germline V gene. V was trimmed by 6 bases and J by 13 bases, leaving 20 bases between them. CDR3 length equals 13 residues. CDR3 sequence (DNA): TGTGCCAGCAGACCTCAAGGGACGGGAAACGAGTATTTT. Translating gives CASRPQGTGNEYF.

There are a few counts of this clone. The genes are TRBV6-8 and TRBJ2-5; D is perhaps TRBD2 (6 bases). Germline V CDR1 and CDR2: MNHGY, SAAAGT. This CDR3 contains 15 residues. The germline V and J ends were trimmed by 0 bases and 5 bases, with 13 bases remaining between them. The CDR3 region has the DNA TGTGCCAGCAGTTACTCCGGGACTGGGGAGGAGACCCAGTACTTC. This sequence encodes CASSYSGTGEETQYF.

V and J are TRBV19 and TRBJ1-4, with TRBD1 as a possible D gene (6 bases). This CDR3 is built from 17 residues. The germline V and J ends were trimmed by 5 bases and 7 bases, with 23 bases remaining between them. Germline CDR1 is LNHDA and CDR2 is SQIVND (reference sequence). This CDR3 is CASSLRRRGPRGEKLFF. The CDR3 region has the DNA TGTGCCAGTAGTCTCCGACGCAGGGGACCCCGGGGTGAAAAACTGTTTTTT. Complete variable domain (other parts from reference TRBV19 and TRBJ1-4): DGGITQSPKYLFRKEGQNVTLSCEQNLNHDAMYWYRQDPGQGLRLIYYSQIVNDFQKGDIAEGYSVSREKKESFPLTVTSAQKNPTAFYLCASSLRRRGPRGEKLFFGSGTQLSVL.

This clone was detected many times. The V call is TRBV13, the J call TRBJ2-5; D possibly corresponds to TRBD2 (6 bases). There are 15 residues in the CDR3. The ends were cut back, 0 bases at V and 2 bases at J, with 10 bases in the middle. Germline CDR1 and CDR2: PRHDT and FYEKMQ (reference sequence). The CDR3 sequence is CASSLGGAGQETQYF. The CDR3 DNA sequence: TGTGCCAGCAGCTTAGGGGGCGCGGGGCAAGAGACCCAGTACTTC. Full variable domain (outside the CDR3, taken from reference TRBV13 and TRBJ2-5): AAGVIQSPRHLIKEKRETATLKCYPIPRHDTVYWYQQGPGQDPQFLISFYEKMQSDKGSIPDRFSAQQFSDYHSELNMSSLELGDSALYFCASSLGGAGQETQYFGPGTRLLVL.

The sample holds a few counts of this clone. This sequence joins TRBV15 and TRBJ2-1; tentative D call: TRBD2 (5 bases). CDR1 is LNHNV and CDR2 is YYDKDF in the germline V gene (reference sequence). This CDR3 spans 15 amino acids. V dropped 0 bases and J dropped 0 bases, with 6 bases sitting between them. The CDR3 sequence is CATSREGSSYNEQFF. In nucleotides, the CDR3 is TGTGCCACCAGCAGAGAGGGGAGCTCCTACAATGAGCAGTTCTTC.

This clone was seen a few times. Here the CDR3 reads CASSVDRVNSPLHF. The CDR3 DNA reads TGTGCCAGCAGCGTTGACAGGGTAAATTCACCCCTCCACTTT. The chain uses TRBV11-3 and TRBJ1-6; 7 bases match TRBD1. V lost 5 bases and J lost 7; bases outside the gene matches: 5. CDR1 is SGHNT, CDR2 YENEEA, per germline. This CDR3 has 14 amino acids.

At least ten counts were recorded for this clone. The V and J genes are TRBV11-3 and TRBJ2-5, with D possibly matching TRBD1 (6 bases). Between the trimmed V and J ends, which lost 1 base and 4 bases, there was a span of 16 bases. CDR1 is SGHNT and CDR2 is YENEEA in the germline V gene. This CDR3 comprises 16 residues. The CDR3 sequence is CASSLVAGDPVETQYF. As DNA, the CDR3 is TGTGCCAGCAGCTTAGTGGCAGGGGATCCGGTAGAGACCCAGTACTTC.

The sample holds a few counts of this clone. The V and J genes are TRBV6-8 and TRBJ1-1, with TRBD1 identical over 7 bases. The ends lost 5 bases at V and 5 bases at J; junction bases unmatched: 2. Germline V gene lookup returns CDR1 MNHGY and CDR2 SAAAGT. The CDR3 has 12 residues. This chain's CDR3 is CASSVRGTEAFF. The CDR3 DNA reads TGTGCCAGCAGTGTCAGGGGGACTGAAGCTTTCTTT.